The T cell receptor (beta chain) under discussion was sequenced for a study of STAT5B mutations in CD4+ large granular lymphocyte leukemia. Points from the study as a whole: About a quarter of private leukemic clonotypes occurred rarely in other patients' non-leukemic repertoires.

Profiling relied on immunoSEQ multiplex PCR, and the TCRdb table lists in-frame clones only, not all of them. The data hold 37,000 or so clones, with 81% observed a single time. The CDR3 runs to 13 residues. Germline CDR1 reads SGHAT; CDR2 reads FQNNGV. V dropped 4 bases and J dropped 10 bases, with 14 bases sitting between them. As for this clone: Antigen specificity is unknown.

The receptor was isolated from a human donor in good health. The specimen was CD4+ T cells from blood buffy coats. V is TRBV11-2 and J is TRBJ2-1; D not certain. CDR3 sequence (DNA): TGTGCCAGCAGCTCGACTGGGGTCGGGGAGCAGTTCTTC. Its translation: CASSSTGVGEQFF.